Following are 15 T cell receptor beta chains from one sample sequenced in a study of Graves' ophthalmopathy and Graves' hyperthyroidism. Amplified material comprised TCR beta CDR3 regions derived from RNA transcripts. RT-PCR was first run with HTBI primers, then multiplex PCR in a second round. MiXCR was run by TCRdb on the multiplex PCR reads, yielding one entry per CDR3 protein. The sample records about 48,000 distinct CDR3 sequences, 50% being singletons. Sequencing was done on a sample of peripheral blood. These receptors all stem from an adult man with Graves' ophthalmopathy.

To note about this clonotype: One end of the junction does not line up with germline, which may come from a read error. This chain uses TRBV7-7 with TRBJ2-3; D possibly corresponds to TRBD1 (6 bases). CDR1 and CDR2 from the germline V gene are SSHAT and FNYEAQ (reference sequence). CDR3 length equals 14 residues. The CDR3 protein is CASSPDRRTDTQYF. Written as DNA, the CDR3 is TGTGCTAGCAGCCCGGACAGAAGGACAGATACGCAGTATTTT. The full variable domain, its missing parts supplied by reference TRBV7-7 and TRBJ2-3, is GAGVSQSPRYKVTKRGQDVTLRCDPISSHATLYWYQQALGQGPEFLTYFNYEAQPDKSGLPSDRFSAERPEGSISTLTIQRTEQRDSAMYRCASSPDRRTDTQYFGPGTRLTVL.

The count of this clonotype is one. V and J are TRBV20-1 and TRBJ2-7, with a possible D match to TRBD2 (5 bases). Germline values: CDR1 DFQATT, CDR2 SNEGSKA (reference sequence). Trimming removed 6 bases at V and 6 bases at J, with 18 bases between. This CDR3 has 13 amino acids. The CDR3 spells CSAMTRLAGEQYF. The CDR3 bases are TGCAGTGCCATGACCCGGCTAGCCGGCGAGCAGTACTTC.

The chain employs TRBV20-1 and TRBJ2-1, with unresolved D. Between the trimmed V and J ends, which lost 3 bases and 3 bases, there was a span of 15 bases. From germline, CDR1 is DFQATT and CDR2 SNEGSKA (reference sequence). The CDR3 spans 15 residues. The CDR3 spells CSASGVALHYNEQFF. The CDR3 DNA reads TGCAGTGCTAGTGGAGTAGCCCTCCACTACAATGAGCAGTTCTTC.

V is TRBV19 and J is TRBJ1-5; 7 bases are a match to TRBD1. CDR1 LNHDA and CDR2 SQIVND come from the germline V gene (reference sequence). V was clipped by 6 bases and J by 1 base; unmatched bases: 6. This CDR3 is built from 15 residues. The CDR3 reads CASRRGGQSNQPQHF. CDR3 nucleotides: TGTGCCAGTAGAAGGGGGGGACAGAGCAATCAGCCCCAGCATTTT.

Points on this clonotype: It is unclear where the CDR3 begins or ends on the DNA, so no DNA is shown, and the CDR3 is as TCRdb lists it. The rearrangement links TRBV7-9 to TRBJ2-3; no check of the table's D call, TRBD1, against the DNA was made. Per germline, CDR1 SEHNR and CDR2 FQNEAQ (reference sequence). With termini counted, the CDR3 has 23 amino acids. The CDR3 loop reads CASSLTGSNTEAFFGQGTDTQYF.

Ten or more counts support this clonotype. V is TRBV19 and J is TRBJ1-1, with TRBD1 as a possible D gene (6 bases). V was cut by 2 bases and J by 1 base, with 11 bases left in between. This CDR3 comprises 15 residues. CDR1 is LNHDA and CDR2 is SQIVND in the germline V gene (reference sequence). CDR3 DNA: TGTGCCAGTAGTATAAGTTGGACAGCGAACACTGAAGCTTTCTTT. Translation gives CASSISWTANTEAFF.

This clonotype was counted between two and nine times. CDR3 DNA: TGTGCCAGCAGTCCCGATTGGACAGGGCAGTCTCATTATGGCTACACCTTC. This codes for CASSPDWTGQSHYGYTF. The chain has TRBV27 and TRBJ1-2; 8 bases fit TRBD1. Trimming took 5 bases from V and 5 from J; bases not matched to a gene: 16. CDR1 MNHEY and CDR2 SMNVEV come from the germline V gene (reference sequence). This CDR3 is 17 amino acids long.

The genes are TRBV20-1 and TRBJ1-1; possibly TRBD1 for D (5 bases). Germline CDR1 is DFQATT and CDR2 is SNEGSKA (reference sequence). The CDR3 is 14 amino acids. With 5 bases removed from V and 6 bases from J, the gap between germline ends came to 19 bases. The CDR3 bases are TGCAGTGCTGTAGACCGAGCTAGGGACGCTGAAGCTTTCTTT. The encoded protein is CSAVDRARDAEAFF.

The gene calls are TRBV7-2 and TRBJ2-7; D may be TRBD2 (5 bases). CDR1 and CDR2 from the germline V gene are SGHTA and FQGNSA. CDR3 length: 13 amino acids. Trimming shortened V by 1 base and J by 5 bases, and 9 bases separated the two germline ends. This chain's CDR3 is CASSLDLGDEQYF. CDR3 DNA: TGTGCCAGCAGCTTAGATCTCGGGGACGAGCAGTACTTC.

Comment on this clonotype: One junction end does not reproduce the germline sequence, and a read error may be involved. This rearrangement joins TRBV20-1 to TRBJ2-5; D is possibly TRBD1 or TRBD2 (5 bases each). The V gene's germline CDR1 is DFQATT and CDR2 SNEGSKA (reference sequence). This CDR3 spans 13 amino acids. CDR3 DNA sequence: TGCAGTGCCCGCCCGTGGGACCAAGAGACCCACCACTTC. Amino acids: CSARPWDQETHHF.

The CDR3 protein is CASSETPGTEYF. As DNA, the CDR3 is TGTGCCAGTAGTGAAACCCCTGGGACTGAGTACTTC. The chain couples TRBV19 to TRBJ2-7, with D possibly TRBD2 on 6 matching bases. Trimming removed 5 bases at V and 11 bases at J, with 16 bases between. Germline V lookup: CDR1 LNHDA, CDR2 SQIVND (reference sequence). The CDR3 spans 12 residues.

This clonotype is medium-sized in the sample. J is TRBJ1-2 and V is TRBV10-3; 10 nucleotides align to TRBD1. The CDR3 has 13 residues. Per germline, CDR1 ENHRY and CDR2 SYGVKD. The junction had 7 bases not matched to a gene; V was cut back by 7 bases and J by 8 bases. For the CDR3, the DNA is TGTGCCATCACTGACAGGGGGCTAGAAGGCTACACCTTC. Amino acids: CAITDRGLEGYTF.

The chain recombines TRBV7-9 with TRBJ2-6; D perhaps matches TRBD1 (5 bases). The germline CDR1 and CDR2 sequences are SEHNR and FQNEAQ (reference sequence). There are 12 residues in the CDR3. The CDR3 spells CFRARGANVLTF. Written as DNA, the CDR3 is TGTTTCAGGGCTCGTGGGGCCAACGTCCTGACTTTC.

This clonotype was seen ten or more times. This chain uses TRBV12-3 or TRBV12-4 with TRBJ1-1; D may be TRBD1 (6 bases). V lost 7 bases, J lost 1 base, and 13 bases lay in between. The CDR3 runs to 14 residues. CDR3 DNA sequence: TGTGCCAGCAATATACAGGGCAAGAACACTGAAGCTTTCTTT. Translated: CASNIQGKNTEAFF.

In its sample, this clonotype was seen many times. The chain combines TRBV3-1 with TRBJ2-5; TRBD2 aligns across 7 bases. CDR3 size: 15 residues. V lost 5 bases, J lost 2 bases, and 8 bases stayed unmatched. Germline assignment: CDR1 LGHDT and CDR2 YNNKEL (reference sequence). The CDR3 DNA sequence: TGTGCCAGCAGCAGGCTAGCGGATCTACAAGAGACCCAGTACTTC. The encoded protein is CASSRLADLQETQYF.